This TCR beta chain stems from a study of response to subunit inactivated influenza vaccine. Germline assignment: CDR1 DFQATT and CDR2 SNEGSKA (reference sequence). The length of the CDR3 is 14 residues. The V end lost 2 bases, the J end lost 2 bases, and 10 bases lay between the germline ends. TCRdb fed the RT-PCR reads into MiXCR, producing one record per CDR3 protein. The profile shows 450,000 to 600,000 distinct CDR3 sequences, about 8% of them singletons. The study, taken as a whole, reports: Authors suggested few new T cells are recruited by each seasonal influenza vaccination.

This clonotype was detected a few times. What it binds is unknown. The sequencing here drew on PBMCs from blood, taken roughly 24 months after vaccination. The sequence derives from a man aged 45 to 75 who received an inactivated influenza vaccine. The V gene is TRBV20-1, the J gene TRBJ2-1; D is ambiguous. This chain's CDR3 is CSARSQTAYNEQFF. The CDR3 region has the DNA TGCAGTGCTAGAAGCCAGACCGCCTACAATGAGCAGTTCTTC.